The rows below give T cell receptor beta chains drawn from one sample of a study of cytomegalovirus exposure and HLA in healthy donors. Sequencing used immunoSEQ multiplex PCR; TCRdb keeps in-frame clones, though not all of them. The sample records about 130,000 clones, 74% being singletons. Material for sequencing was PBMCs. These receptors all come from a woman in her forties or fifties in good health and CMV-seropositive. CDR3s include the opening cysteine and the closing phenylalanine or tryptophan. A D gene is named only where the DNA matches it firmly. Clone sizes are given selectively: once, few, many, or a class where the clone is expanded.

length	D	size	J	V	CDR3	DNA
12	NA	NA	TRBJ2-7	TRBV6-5	CASSYSGWEQYF	TGTGCCAGCAGTTACTCGGGCTGGGAGCAGTACTTC
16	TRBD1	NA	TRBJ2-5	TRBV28	CASSSSGTGVQETQYF	TGTGCCAGCAGTTCGTCAGGGACAGGAGTCCAAGAGACCCAGTACTTC
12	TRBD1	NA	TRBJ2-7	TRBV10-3	CAIRGQAYEQYF	TGTGCCATCAGGGGACAGGCCTACGAGCAGTACTTC
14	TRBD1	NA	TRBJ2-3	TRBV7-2	CASSLAPTGGTQYF	TGTGCCAGCAGCTTAGCCCCGACAGGGGGGACGCAGTATTTT
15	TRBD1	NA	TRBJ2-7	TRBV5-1	CASSFGGQGFYEQYF	TGCGCCAGCAGCTTTGGGGGACAGGGCTTCTACGAGCAGTACTTC
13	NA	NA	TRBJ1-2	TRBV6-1	CASSVLDSYGYTF	TGTGCCAGCAGTGTATTGGACAGCTATGGCTACACCTTC
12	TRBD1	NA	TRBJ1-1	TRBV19	CASKDRDTEAFF	TGTGCCAGTAAGGACAGGGACACTGAAGCTTTCTTT
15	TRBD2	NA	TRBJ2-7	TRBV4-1	CASSQGGLAEYEQYF	TGCGCCAGCAGCCAAGGAGGACTAGCGGAGTACGAGCAGTACTTC
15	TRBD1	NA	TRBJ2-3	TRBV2	CASSPRDRVRDTQYF	TGTGCCAGCAGTCCGCGGGACAGGGTGAGGGATACGCAGTATTTT
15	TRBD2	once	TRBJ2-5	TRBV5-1	CASSLTSGVGETQYF	TGCGCCAGCAGCTTGACTAGCGGGGTAGGGGAGACCCAGTACTTC
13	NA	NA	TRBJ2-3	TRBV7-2	CASSLSITDTQYF	TGTGCCAGCAGCTTATCTATCACAGATACGCAGTATTTT
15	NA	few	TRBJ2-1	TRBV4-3	CASSQERLARNEQFF	TGCGCCAGCAGCCAAGAACGGCTAGCCCGGAATGAGCAGTTCTTC
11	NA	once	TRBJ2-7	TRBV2	CAVLSSYEQYF	TGTGCCGTACTATCCTCCTACGAGCAGTACTTC